The 24 T cell receptor beta chains below come from one sample, sequenced in a study of cytomegalovirus exposure and HLA in healthy donors (dated by TCRdb to the late 2010s). Library generation was performed with the immunoSEQ multiplex PCR assay. A mixture of 60 forward primers for TCR Vbeta segments and 13 reverse primers for TCR Jbeta segments was used in the multiplex PCR. TCRdb mirrors the immuneACCESS table, restricted to in-frame sequences. Some clones are absent from its copies; in checked studies, under half trace to an unresolved V gene, and the reason for the others is unknown. In all, the sample holds approximately 93,000 clones, and over 55% of those were seen once. Jointly, the top ten make up about 6.3% of the sample. Sequencing used PBMCs. The receptors derive from a boy aged 5 to 17 in good health and CMV-seropositive.

The CDR3 DNA sequence: TGTGCCAGCAGAAGACAGTCACCAAATGAAAAACTGTTTTTT. Protein: CASRRQSPNEKLFF. The J gene is TRBJ1-4, the V gene TRBV28; D might be TRBD1 (5 bases). Trimming cost V 6 bases and J 5 bases, with 13 bases left between them. Germline-derived CDR1 and CDR2 are MDHEN and SYDVKM. This CDR3 region has 14 residues.

This clone came up a few times. The chain combines TRBV6-6 with TRBJ1-1, with 8 bases identical to TRBD1. Germline V gene lookup returns CDR1 MNHNY and CDR2 SVGAGI (reference sequence). This CDR3 comprises 14 residues. The J segment lost 4 bases and the V segment lost 7 bases, leaving 8 bases of the junction unmatched. CDR3 amino acids: CASTRGLLPTEAFF. The DNA of the CDR3 is TGTGCCAGCACCAGGGGGCTCCTGCCCACTGAAGCTTTCTTT.

Note on this clone: The germline gene is not matched at one end of the junction; a read error may be the cause. This chain links TRBV5-4 with TRBJ1-2, with 8 bases matching TRBD1. CDR1 and CDR2 (germline): SGHNT, YYREEE (reference sequence). This CDR3 is 13 amino acids long. This CDR3 reads CASREDRAYGYPF. CDR3 nucleotides: TGTGCCAGCAGGGAGGACAGGGCATATGGCTACCCCTTC.

This chain uses TRBV9 with TRBJ1-2; D gene unclear. Per the germline V gene, CDR1 is SGDLS and CDR2 is YYNGEE. The V end lost 0 bases, the J end lost 2 bases, and 8 bases lay between the germline ends. The CDR3 runs 14 residues. The DNA for the CDR3 is TGTGCCAGCAGCGTAGATAACAACAACTATGGCTACACCTTC. This encodes CASSVDNNNYGYTF. The whole variable domain, remainder taken from reference TRBV9 and TRBJ1-2, is DSGVTQTPKHLITATGQRVTLRCSPRSGDLSVYWYQQSLDQGLQFLIQYYNGEERAKGNILERFSAQQFPDLHSELNLSSLELGDSALYFCASSVDNNNYGYTFGSGTRLTVV.

The chain carries TRBV11-3 and TRBJ2-7; 12 bases map to TRBD2. V lost 4 bases to trimming and J lost 6 bases; unmatched junction nucleotides: 7. CDR1 and CDR2 (germline): SGHNT, YENEEA. The CDR3 runs to 15 residues. CDR3 DNA: TGTGCCAGCAGCTGGACTAGCGGGATGTCTGGCGAGCAGTACTTC. It codes for CASSWTSGMSGEQYF.

J is TRBJ1-5 and V is TRBV19; 11 nucleotides match TRBD1. Germline V gene sequence: CDR1 LNHDA, CDR2 SQIVND (reference sequence). Trimming cost V 6 bases and J 6 bases; bases outside gene matches: 4. The CDR3 has 14 amino acids. CDR3 nucleotides: TGTGCCAGTAGCGGGACAGGGGGAGGTCAGCCCCAGCATTTT. Its protein product is CASSGTGGGQPQHF.

The genes are TRBV7-2 and TRBJ2-1; 7 bases match TRBD1. Unmatched junction bases numbered 6, after V lost 3 bases and J lost 7 bases. CDR3 length equals 14 residues. CDR1 and CDR2 (germline): SGHTA, FQGNSA. The CDR3 coding sequence is TGTGCCAGCAGCTTGCGACAGGGTTGGAATGAGCAGTTCTTC. This sequence encodes CASSLRQGWNEQFF.

This clone was seen once. The chain uses TRBV30 and TRBJ2-5; 7 nucleotides align to TRBD1. Germline V gene sequence: CDR1 GTSNPN, CDR2 SVGIG (reference sequence). The CDR3 loop spans 12 amino acids. The J segment lost 4 bases and the V segment lost 5 bases, leaving 4 bases of the junction unmatched. CDR3 nucleotide sequence: TGTGCCTGGGGACAGGTTTTAGAGACCCAGTACTTC. Protein product: CAWGQVLETQYF.

CDR3 in DNA: TGCGCCAGCAGCAAGGCGCTAGCGAACACCGGGGAGCTGTTTTTT. This codes for CASSKALANTGELFF. This sequence joins TRBV5-1 and TRBJ2-2; no firm D call. V was trimmed by 4 bases and J by 0 bases, leaving 10 bases between them. The CDR3 totals 15 residues. In germline, CDR1 is SGHRS, CDR2 YFSETQ.

The genes are TRBV6-5 and TRBJ1-1; the match to TRBD1 covers 10 bases. The CDR3 is 12 amino acids. V was clipped by 5 bases and J by 10 bases; unmatched bases: 4. Germline assignment: CDR1 MNHEY and CDR2 SVGAGI. The CDR3 DNA follows: TGTGCCAGCAGTGGTCGACAGGGGGCAGCTTTCTTT. This translates into CASSGRQGAAFF.

This rearrangement joins TRBV5-1 to TRBJ2-4, with D uncertain. CDR1 SGHRS and CDR2 YFSETQ come from the germline V gene. This CDR3 region has 14 residues. V lost 2 bases to trimming and J lost 2 bases, with 8 bases between them. The CDR3 protein is CASSLLESKNIQYF. CDR3 in DNA: TGCGCCAGCAGCTTATTAGAATCCAAAAACATTCAGTACTTC.

In this sample, this clone turned up a few times. The rearrangement links TRBV30 to TRBJ2-1; 8 bases are shared with TRBD2. CDR3 length: 16 residues. Germline V CDR1 and CDR2: GTSNPN, SVGIG (reference sequence). V shed 1 base and J 1 base; nucleotides not matched to a gene: 6. This chain's CDR3 is CAWSAHLAGSYNEQFF. The CDR3 DNA is TGTGCCTGGAGTGCCCACTTAGCGGGGTCCTACAATGAGCAGTTCTTC.

The rearrangement uses TRBV7-9 and TRBJ1-1, with D unclear. CDR1 and CDR2 (germline): SEHNR, FQNEAQ (reference sequence). This CDR3 has 11 residues. V was shortened by 5 bases and J by 1 base, with 2 bases between the two germline ends. CDR3 sequence (DNA): TGTGCCAGCAGCCAGAACACTGAAGCTTTCTTT. It codes for CASSQNTEAFF.

In nucleotides, the CDR3 is TGTGCCAGCAGCGTATCGCCTAGGGGCACTGAAGCTTTCTTT. Its translation: CASSVSPRGTEAFF. This chain links TRBV9 with TRBJ1-1; possibly TRBD1 for D (5 bases). Looked up from germline, CDR1 is SGDLS and CDR2 is YYNGEE. This CDR3 spans 14 amino acids. Trimming removed 1 base from V and 4 bases from J, with 11 bases in between.

V and J are TRBV5-1 and TRBJ1-5; 7 nucleotides align to TRBD1. Germline values: CDR1 SGHRS, CDR2 YFSETQ. The trim removed 4 bases at V and 6 bases at J, leaving 4 bases unmatched. CDR3 size: 13 residues. CDR3 region: CASSETGFQPQHF. The CDR3 nucleotides are TGCGCCAGCAGCGAGACAGGGTTTCAGCCCCAGCATTTT.

This sequence joins TRBV6-4 and TRBJ2-5; 8 bases line up with TRBD1. The V gene end was trimmed by 4 bases and the J gene end by 5 bases; junction bases not matched to a gene: 3. The CDR3 totals 13 residues. The germline gives CDR1 MRHNA, CDR2 SNTAGT. The CDR3 loop reads CASSVRQGETQYF. DNA for the CDR3: TGTGCCAGCAGTGTACGACAGGGGGAGACCCAGTACTTC.

The table lists this clone with a few counts. This chain links TRBV6-1 with TRBJ1-1; no reliable D call. V dropped 7 bases and J dropped 1 base, with 7 bases sitting between them. CDR1 is MNHNS and CDR2 is SASEGT in the germline V gene. The CDR3 has 12 amino acids. The chain's CDR3 is CASTWRNTEAFF. CDR3 DNA: TGTGCCAGCACTTGGAGGAACACTGAAGCTTTCTTT.

CDR3 sequence reads: CASSQAQGSEAFF. CDR3 bases: TGCGCCAGCAGCCAGGCACAGGGTTCTGAAGCTTTCTTT. The chain joins TRBV4-3 to TRBJ1-1; a possible D gene is TRBD1 (6 bases). Germline V gene sequence: CDR1 LGHNA, CDR2 YSLEER. V gave up 3 bases and J gave up 6 bases, with 11 bases separating them. This CDR3 is built from 13 residues.

This CDR3 reads CASSWSSGSYEQYF. In nucleotides, the CDR3 is TGCGCCAGCAGCTGGAGTAGCGGGAGTTACGAGCAGTACTTC. The V gene is TRBV5-1, the J gene TRBJ2-7; 9 bases line up with TRBD2. Germline values: CDR1 SGHRS, CDR2 YFSETQ. V shed 3 bases and J 4 bases; nucleotides not matched to a gene: 5. This CDR3 region has 14 residues.

The rearrangement joins TRBV7-9 to TRBJ1-2; tentatively, D is TRBD1 (6 bases). The V and J ends lost 2 bases and 6 bases respectively, with 10 bases between them. The CDR3 spans 13 residues. Germline CDR1 reads SEHNR; CDR2 reads FQNEAQ (reference sequence). CDR3 nucleotide sequence: TGTGCCAGCAGCTTACGACAGGAAGATGGCTACACCTTC. This gives the protein CASSLRQEDGYTF.

J is TRBJ1-1 and V is TRBV9, with 10 bases identical to TRBD1. The V segment lost 4 bases and the J segment 5 bases; nucleotides outside the gene matches: 11. The CDR3 is 16 amino acids. Germline CDR1 and CDR2: SGDLS and YYNGEE. The CDR3 DNA is TGTGCCAGCAGCTCATGGGACAGGGGAGTGGGTACTGAAGCTTTCTTT. Protein sequence: CASSSWDRGVGTEAFF.

This sequence joins TRBV2 and TRBJ2-7; 8 bases are shared with TRBD2. This CDR3 contains 14 residues. CDR1 SNHLY and CDR2 FYNNEI come from the germline V gene. V shed 4 bases and J 4 bases; nucleotides not matched to a gene: 6. CDR3 protein: CASSVMERGYEQYF. CDR3 in DNA: TGTGCCAGCAGTGTGATGGAGCGGGGGTACGAGCAGTACTTC.

V and J are TRBV9 and TRBJ2-3; D is ambiguous. This CDR3 has 14 residues. Trimming took 4 bases from V and 4 from J, leaving 13 bases between them. Germline CDR1 is SGDLS and CDR2 is YYNGEE. The CDR3, as DNA: TGTGCCAGCAGCCCACCGGCACGGGCAGATACGCAGTATTTT. Amino acid sequence: CASSPPARADTQYF.

The chain employs TRBV9 and TRBJ1-1; 7 nucleotides line up with TRBD1. Germline values: CDR1 SGDLS, CDR2 YYNGEE. With V trimmed by 4 bases and J by 1 base, 4 bases remained unmatched. There are 14 residues in the CDR3. For the CDR3, the DNA is TGTGCCAGCAGCTCCAGGACAGGGAACACTGAAGCTTTCTTT. Its translation is CASSSRTGNTEAFF.